This T cell receptor (beta chain) was observed in a study of blood T cell repertoires in COVID-19. Study background: The analysed material was cDNA or gDNA that came from T cells, B-cell-depleted T cells, or PBMCs.

Per the study methods: Reference gene primer amplification in the assay estimated nucleated cell counts. Assay used: immunoSEQ multiplex PCR; TCRdb lists only in-frame clones, some missing. V and J calls plus clone size are reproduced from that table; the DNA served to infer D and trimming. The repertoire includes fewer than 200,000 clones, around 76% of them detected once, and approximately 8% sits in the top ten. This CDR3 has 16 amino acids. Looked up from germline, CDR1 is SNHLY and CDR2 is FYNNEI. Trimming stripped 6 bases from V and 6 bases from J, with 23 bases between. The genes are TRBV2 and TRBJ1-2; no clear D gene. The source material was peripheral blood. This TCR came from a woman aged 55-69 years with COVID-19, enrolled during active disease. CDR3 region: CASRAYSPRDSDGYTF. As DNA, the CDR3 is TGTGCCAGCAGAGCTTACTCCCCCAGAGACTCCGATGGCTACACCTTC.